Listed below are T cell receptor beta chains from one sample, sequenced in a study of identical twins. A single record per CDR3 protein comes from TCRdb applying MiXCR to the 5' RACE reads. The sample yields about 900,000 distinct CDR3 sequences, about 12% seen once. The same data also went into a second study, on yellow fever vaccine responses in identical twins.

The sequenced sample consisted of PBMCs. These receptors were obtained from a woman under 30 in good health. Both conserved end residues are part of each CDR3. D genes are given only for firm matches. A clone size is listed for some rows: how often the clone was seen (once, few, many), or a class if it is expanded.

j_call: TRBJ2-6
v_call: TRBV6-1
d_call: .
clone_size: few
cdr3_length: 13
cdr3_nt: TGTGCCAGCAGTCCACAGGGAGGCAACGTCCTGACTTTC
cdr3_aa: CASSPQGGNVLTF

j_call: TRBJ2-1
v_call: TRBV29-1
d_call: .
clone_size: few
cdr3_length: 11
cdr3_nt: TGCAGCACCCTGGTCCCCAATGAGCAGTTCTTC
cdr3_aa: CSTLVPNEQFF

j_call: TRBJ1-2
v_call: TRBV4-1
d_call: .
clone_size: few
cdr3_length: 10
cdr3_nt: TGCGCCAGCAGCGCGGAAGACTACACCTTC
cdr3_aa: CASSAEDYTF

j_call: TRBJ2-3
v_call: TRBV12-3/TRBV12-4
d_call: .
clone_size: .
cdr3_length: 15
cdr3_nt: TGTGCCAGCAGTTGGAGCAACGAAAGGTTAGATACGCAGTATTTT
cdr3_aa: CASSWSNERLDTQYF

j_call: TRBJ2-1
v_call: TRBV7-9
d_call: .
clone_size: .
cdr3_length: 17
cdr3_nt: TGTGCCAGCAGCGTTGGTAGGGTGCTTAGCTCCTACAATGAGCAGTTCTTC
cdr3_aa: CASSVGRVLSSYNEQFF

j_call: TRBJ1-3
v_call: TRBV29-1
d_call: .
clone_size: .
cdr3_length: 15
cdr3_nt: TGCAGCGTTGCGGGGGTTAAGGGTTTTGGAAACACCATATATTTT
cdr3_aa: CSVAGVKGFGNTIYF

j_call: TRBJ2-1
v_call: TRBV20-1
d_call: TRBD2
clone_size: .
cdr3_length: 16
cdr3_nt: TGCAGTGCTAGGGTAGCGGGGGGAACCTCCTACAATGAGCAGTTCTTC
cdr3_aa: CSARVAGGTSYNEQFF

j_call: TRBJ2-7
v_call: TRBV4-2
d_call: TRBD1
clone_size: .
cdr3_length: 19
cdr3_nt: TGTGCCAGCAGCCTCTTGGCCCCTAGCTGGACAGGGCCCTCCTACGAGCTGTACTTC
cdr3_aa: CASSLLAPSWTGPSYELYF

j_call: TRBJ2-3
v_call: TRBV14
d_call: TRBD2
clone_size: .
cdr3_length: 16
cdr3_nt: TGTGCCAGCAGCCAAGTAGGACTAGCGGACACAGATACGCAGTATTTT
cdr3_aa: CASSQVGLADTDTQYF

j_call: TRBJ2-1
v_call: TRBV29-1
d_call: TRBD2
clone_size: once
cdr3_length: 12
cdr3_nt: TGCAGCGTTGAGGGACTAGCCTCATTCCAGTTCTTC
cdr3_aa: CSVEGLASFQFF

j_call: TRBJ2-3
v_call: TRBV20-1
d_call: TRBD2
clone_size: .
cdr3_length: 15
cdr3_nt: TGCAGTGCTCCCGTAGCGGGCCATGGCACAGATACGCAGTATTTT
cdr3_aa: CSAPVAGHGTDTQYF

j_call: TRBJ2-5
v_call: TRBV7-2
d_call: TRBD2
clone_size: few
cdr3_length: 14
cdr3_nt: TGTGCCAGCAGCTTAGATGGGGGAGGGGAGACCCAGTACTTC
cdr3_aa: CASSLDGGGETQYF

j_call: TRBJ2-2
v_call: TRBV20-1
d_call: TRBD2
clone_size: .
cdr3_length: 16
cdr3_nt: TGCAGTGCTAGGCGAGGGGCGGGGGGGAACACCGGGGAGCTGTTTTTT
cdr3_aa: CSARRGAGGNTGELFF

j_call: TRBJ1-5
v_call: TRBV6-1
d_call: TRBD1
clone_size: many
cdr3_length: 14
cdr3_nt: TGTGCCACGGGGACAGCCGATAGCAATCAGCCCCAGCATTTT
cdr3_aa: CATGTADSNQPQHF

j_call: TRBJ1-1
v_call: TRBV4-1
d_call: .
clone_size: few
cdr3_length: 19
cdr3_nt: TGCGCCAGCACCCCTTCCAGCCTCCAGGTTCAGATAGGTAGCACTGAAGCTTTCTTT
cdr3_aa: CASTPSSLQVQIGSTEAFF

j_call: TRBJ2-2
v_call: TRBV7-2
d_call: TRBD1
clone_size: few
cdr3_length: 14
cdr3_nt: TGTGCCAGCAGCTACCTGACAGGGAACGGGGAGCTGTTTTTT
cdr3_aa: CASSYLTGNGELFF

j_call: TRBJ1-4
v_call: TRBV15
d_call: TRBD1
clone_size: .
cdr3_length: 17
cdr3_nt: TGTGCCACCAGCAGAGAGATCCTGGGACAGATCAATGAAAAACTGTTTTTT
cdr3_aa: CATSREILGQINEKLFF

j_call: TRBJ2-2
v_call: TRBV5-1
d_call: TRBD1
clone_size: many
cdr3_length: 15
cdr3_nt: TGCGCCAGCAGCGCGGACAGGGTAAACACCGGGGAGCTGTTTTTT
cdr3_aa: CASSADRVNTGELFF

j_call: TRBJ2-3
v_call: TRBV24-1
d_call: TRBD1
clone_size: many
cdr3_length: 15
cdr3_nt: TGTGCCACCAGCGAGACAGGGGAAGGCACAGATACGCAGTATTTT
cdr3_aa: CATSETGEGTDTQYF

j_call: TRBJ1-2
v_call: TRBV21-1
d_call: .
clone_size: many
cdr3_length: 16
cdr3_nt: TGTGCCAGCAGCAAAGATAGGACAGGGGAGGACTATGGCTACACCTTC
cdr3_aa: CASSKDRTGEDYGYTF

j_call: TRBJ2-7
v_call: TRBV6-1
d_call: .
clone_size: few
cdr3_length: 14
cdr3_nt: TGTGCCAGCAGTGAAGTCGGCGGACCCTACGAGCAGTACTTC
cdr3_aa: CASSEVGGPYEQYF

j_call: TRBJ1-5
v_call: TRBV7-8
d_call: .
clone_size: .
cdr3_length: 13
cdr3_nt: TGTGCCAGCAGCCGAGGAGGGGTTCAGCCCCAGCATTTT
cdr3_aa: CASSRGGVQPQHF

j_call: TRBJ2-1
v_call: TRBV3-1
d_call: .
clone_size: .
cdr3_length: 12
cdr3_nt: TGTGCCAGCAGCCAAGAGATCGCTAAGCAGTTCTTC
cdr3_aa: CASSQEIAKQFF

j_call: TRBJ2-1
v_call: TRBV10-3
d_call: TRBD2
clone_size: .
cdr3_length: 15
cdr3_nt: TGTGCCATCAGTGAGGAGCGGGAGGGAGTAAATGAGCAGTTCTTC
cdr3_aa: CAISEEREGVNEQFF

j_call: TRBJ2-3
v_call: TRBV7-9
d_call: .
clone_size: .
cdr3_length: 15
cdr3_nt: TGTGCCAGCAGCTTAGCCAGGATTGAGACAGATACGCAGTATTTT
cdr3_aa: CASSLARIETDTQYF

j_call: TRBJ1-6
v_call: TRBV28
d_call: .
clone_size: few
cdr3_length: 13
cdr3_nt: TGTGCCAGCAGTTTACAAATGAATTCACCCCTCCACTTT
cdr3_aa: CASSLQMNSPLHF

j_call: TRBJ1-5
v_call: TRBV6-1
d_call: TRBD1
clone_size: few
cdr3_length: 15
cdr3_nt: TGTGCCAGCAGCCAGACAGGGGGCGGGAGTCAGCCCCAGCATTTT
cdr3_aa: CASSQTGGGSQPQHF

j_call: TRBJ2-1
v_call: TRBV5-1
d_call: .
clone_size: few
cdr3_length: 16
cdr3_nt: TGCGCCAGCAGCTTGAGCGTCACTAGCTCCTACAATGAGCAGTTCTTC
cdr3_aa: CASSLSVTSSYNEQFF

j_call: TRBJ2-2
v_call: TRBV20-1
d_call: .
clone_size: many
cdr3_length: 15
cdr3_nt: TGCAGTGCTAGAGGAGGATCGACGAACACCGGGGAGCTGTTTTTT
cdr3_aa: CSARGGSTNTGELFF

j_call: TRBJ1-2
v_call: TRBV6-5
d_call: .
clone_size: .
cdr3_length: 11
cdr3_nt: TGTGCCAGCAGTTACGGCAGCGGCTACACCTTC
cdr3_aa: CASSYGSGYTF

j_call: TRBJ2-2
v_call: TRBV27
d_call: .
clone_size: few
cdr3_length: 15
cdr3_nt: TGTGCCAGCAGTATAACTAGCCTCCCCACCGGGGAGCTGTTTTTT
cdr3_aa: CASSITSLPTGELFF

j_call: TRBJ2-1
v_call: TRBV12-3/TRBV12-4
d_call: TRBD2
clone_size: .
cdr3_length: 18
cdr3_nt: TGTGCCAGCAGTTTAGGAGCGGGGATACAAATCTCCTACAATGAGCAGTTCTTC
cdr3_aa: CASSLGAGIQISYNEQFF